This T cell receptor (beta chain) comes out of a study of T cell changes during pregnancy in multiple sclerosis. The CDR3 extends over 16 amino acids. Germline V gene sequence: CDR1 MNHNS, CDR2 SASEGT. Trimming stripped 2 bases from V and 4 bases from J, with 17 bases between. Produced via immunoSEQ multiplex PCR; TCRdb's table is partial and in-frame only. The table records roughly 58,000 clones, approximately 94% of them present only once. The material sequenced was CD8+ T cells from peripheral blood mononuclear cells, taken in the third trimester of pregnancy. V is TRBV6-1 and J is TRBJ1-2; D is ambiguous. This receptor was obtained from a female donor with multiple sclerosis, enrolled in a pregnancy study. This CDR3 is CASSEWVRSDSYGYTF. CDR3 bases: TGTGCCAGCAGTGAATGGGTGAGGAGTGATAGCTATGGCTACACCTTC.